The subject of this entry is one T cell receptor beta chain. This sample stems from a study of blood T cell repertoires in COVID-19. At the level of the study: Nucleic acid was either cDNA or gDNA, and it came from T cells, B-cell-depleted T cells, or PBMCs.

The ends were cut back, 7 bases at V and 9 bases at J, with 6 bases in the middle. The germline V gene has CDR1 SGHTA and CDR2 FQGNSA. The CDR3 extends over 9 amino acids. Study processing details: Reference gene primer amplification gave nucleated cell count estimates. Only in-frame clones appear in the TCRdb table, and some are missing; sequencing was by immunoSEQ multiplex PCR. V and J calls and clone size come straight from that table; D and trimming were deduced from the DNA. The sample has fewer than 90,000 clones; 80% to 90% are singletons. Source material: peripheral blood. The receptor's source is an older man in a cohort sampled during active COVID-19. The chain carries TRBV7-2 and TRBJ2-5; no firm D call. The CDR3 nucleotides read TGTGCCAGCACCCATGCCCAGTACTTC. Translation gives CASTHAQYF.